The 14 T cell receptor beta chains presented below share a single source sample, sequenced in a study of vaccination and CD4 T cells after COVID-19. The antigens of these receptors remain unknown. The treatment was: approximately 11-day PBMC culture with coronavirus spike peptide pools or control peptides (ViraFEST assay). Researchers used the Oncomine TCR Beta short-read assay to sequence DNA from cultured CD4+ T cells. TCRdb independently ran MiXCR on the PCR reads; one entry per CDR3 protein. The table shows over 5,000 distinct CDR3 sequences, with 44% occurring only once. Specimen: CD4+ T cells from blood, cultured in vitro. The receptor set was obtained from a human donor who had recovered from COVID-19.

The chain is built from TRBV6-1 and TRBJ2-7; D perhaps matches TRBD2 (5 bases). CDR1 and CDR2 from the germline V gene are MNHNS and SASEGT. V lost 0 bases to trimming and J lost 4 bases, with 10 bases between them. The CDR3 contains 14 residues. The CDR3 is CASSEAGSGYEQYF. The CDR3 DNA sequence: TGTGCCAGCAGTGAAGCGGGGTCGGGATACGAGCAGTACTTC.

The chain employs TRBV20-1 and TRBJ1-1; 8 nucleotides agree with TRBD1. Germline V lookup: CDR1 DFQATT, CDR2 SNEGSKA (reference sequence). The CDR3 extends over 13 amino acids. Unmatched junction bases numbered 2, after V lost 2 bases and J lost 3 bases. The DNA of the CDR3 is TGCAGTGCTAGACCGACAGGGGACACTGAAGCTTTCTTT. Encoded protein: CSARPTGDTEAFF.

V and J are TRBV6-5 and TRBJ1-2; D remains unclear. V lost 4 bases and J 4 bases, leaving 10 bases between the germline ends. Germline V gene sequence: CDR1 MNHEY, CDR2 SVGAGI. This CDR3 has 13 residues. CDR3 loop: CASSSGDGYGYTF. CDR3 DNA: TGTGCCAGCAGTTCAGGAGATGGCTATGGCTACACCTTC.

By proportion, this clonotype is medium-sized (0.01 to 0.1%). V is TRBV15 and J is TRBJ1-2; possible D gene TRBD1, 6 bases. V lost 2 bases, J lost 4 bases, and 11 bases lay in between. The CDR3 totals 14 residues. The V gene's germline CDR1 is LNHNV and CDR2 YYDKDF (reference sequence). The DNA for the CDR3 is TGTGCCACCAGCAGACAAGGACAGATCTATGGCTACACCTTC. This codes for CATSRQGQIYGYTF.

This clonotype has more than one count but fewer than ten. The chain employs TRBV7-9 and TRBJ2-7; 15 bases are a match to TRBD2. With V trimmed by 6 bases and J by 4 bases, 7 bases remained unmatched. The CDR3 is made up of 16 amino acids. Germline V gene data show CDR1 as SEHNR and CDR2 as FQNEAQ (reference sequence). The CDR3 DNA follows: TGTGCCAGCAGTTCAGGACTAGCGGGGGGGCGGTACGAGCAGTACTTC. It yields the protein CASSSGLAGGRYEQYF. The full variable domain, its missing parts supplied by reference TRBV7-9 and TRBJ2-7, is DTGVSQNPRHKITKRGQNVTFRCDPISEHNRLYWYRQTLGQGPEFLTYFQNEAQLEKSRLLSDRFSAERPKGSFSTLEIQRTEQGDSAMYLCASSSGLAGGRYEQYFGPGTRLTVT.

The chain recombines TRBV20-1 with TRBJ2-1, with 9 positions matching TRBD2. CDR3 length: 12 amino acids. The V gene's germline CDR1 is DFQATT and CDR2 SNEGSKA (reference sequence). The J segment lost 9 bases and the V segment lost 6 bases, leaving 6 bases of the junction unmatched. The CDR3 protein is CSASAGGVEQFF. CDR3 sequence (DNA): TGCAGTGCCTCGGCGGGAGGGGTTGAGCAGTTCTTC.

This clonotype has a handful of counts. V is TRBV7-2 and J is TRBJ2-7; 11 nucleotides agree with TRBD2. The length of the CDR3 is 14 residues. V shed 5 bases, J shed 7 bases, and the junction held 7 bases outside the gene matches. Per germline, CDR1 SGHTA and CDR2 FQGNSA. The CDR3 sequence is CASSPLAGGGEQYF. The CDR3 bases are TGTGCCAGCAGCCCGCTAGCGGGAGGAGGAGAGCAGTACTTC.

The CDR3 loop reads CSASTYKKGRETQYF. The CDR3 nucleotides are TGCAGTGCTAGTACGTACAAGAAGGGGAGGGAGACCCAGTACTTC. The chain carries TRBV20-1 and TRBJ2-5, with a weak D call TRBD2 (6 bases). The CDR3 contains 15 residues. In germline, CDR1 is DFQATT, CDR2 SNEGSKA (reference sequence). The V gene lost 3 bases and the J gene lost 5 bases, with 19 bases spanning the gap.

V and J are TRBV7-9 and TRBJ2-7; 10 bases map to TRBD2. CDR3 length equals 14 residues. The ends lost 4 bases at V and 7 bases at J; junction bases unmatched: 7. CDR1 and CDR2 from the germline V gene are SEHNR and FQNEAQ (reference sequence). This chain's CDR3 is CASSWTSGAEEQYF. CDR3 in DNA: TGTGCCAGCAGCTGGACTAGCGGAGCAGAGGAGCAGTACTTC.

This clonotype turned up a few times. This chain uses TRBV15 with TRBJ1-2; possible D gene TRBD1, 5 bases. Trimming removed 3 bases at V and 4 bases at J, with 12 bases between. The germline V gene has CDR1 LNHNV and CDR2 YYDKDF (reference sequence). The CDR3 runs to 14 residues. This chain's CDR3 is CATSRGEEGYGYTF. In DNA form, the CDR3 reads TGTGCCACCAGCAGGGGGGAAGAAGGCTATGGCTACACCTTC.

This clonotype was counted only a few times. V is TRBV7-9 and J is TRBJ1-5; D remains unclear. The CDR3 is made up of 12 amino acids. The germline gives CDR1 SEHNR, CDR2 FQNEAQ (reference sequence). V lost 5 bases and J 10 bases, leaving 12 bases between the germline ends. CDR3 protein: CASSDGIQPQHF. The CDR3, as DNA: TGTGCCAGCAGCGATGGGATCCAACCCCAGCATTTT.

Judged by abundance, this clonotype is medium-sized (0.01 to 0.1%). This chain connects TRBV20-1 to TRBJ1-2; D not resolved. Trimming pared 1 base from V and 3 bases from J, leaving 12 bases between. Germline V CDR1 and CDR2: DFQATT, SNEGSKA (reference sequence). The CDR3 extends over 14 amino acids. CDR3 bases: TGCAGTGCTAGAGGGGATGGTGGTGACTATGGCTACACCTTC. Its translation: CSARGDGGDYGYTF.

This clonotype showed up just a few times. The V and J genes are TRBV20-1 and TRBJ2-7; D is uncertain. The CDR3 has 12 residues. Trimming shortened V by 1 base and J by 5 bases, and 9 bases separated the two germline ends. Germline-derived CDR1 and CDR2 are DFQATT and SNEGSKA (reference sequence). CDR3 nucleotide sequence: TGCAGTGCTAGAGGTAACAGTGACGAGCAGTACTTC. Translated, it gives CSARGNSDEQYF.

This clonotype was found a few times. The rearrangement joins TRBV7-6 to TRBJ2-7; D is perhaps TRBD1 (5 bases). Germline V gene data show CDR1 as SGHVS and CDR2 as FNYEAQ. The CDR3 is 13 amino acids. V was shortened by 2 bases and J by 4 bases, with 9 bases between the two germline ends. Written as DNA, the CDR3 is TGTGCCAGCAGCTTAACTCAGGGTTACGAGCAGTACTTC. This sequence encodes CASSLTQGYEQYF.